Below, 5 T cell receptor beta chains from the same sample are listed, as sequenced in a study of shared clonotypes between healthy human individuals. Method: immunoSEQ multiplex PCR; TCRdb's copy keeps in-frame clones and lacks some. The repertoire holds millions of clones, with more than 90% as singletons. Sequenced: naive CD4+ T cells sorted from blood. Subset defined: CD45RA+ positively selected. The source is a man between 18 and 29 years old in good health.

The chain joins TRBV5-5 to TRBJ1-1; no definite D call. This CDR3 is 15 amino acids long. Per the germline V gene, CDR1 is SGHKS and CDR2 is YYEKEE (reference sequence). Trimming removed 0 bases at V and 0 bases at J, with 9 bases between. The CDR3 spells CASSLATSMNTEAFF. DNA for the CDR3: TGTGCCAGCAGCTTGGCAACTAGCATGAACACTGAAGCTTTCTTT.

The chain recombines TRBV6-5 with TRBJ1-1, with a possible D match to TRBD1 (5 bases). The CDR3 is made up of 14 amino acids. The V end was cut by 5 bases, the J end by 4 bases, with 14 bases between. Germline CDR1 and CDR2: MNHEY and SVGAGI. In DNA, the CDR3 is TGTGCCAGCAGTCAGCCACTCGGGGGCACTGAAGCTTTCTTT. Translated, it gives CASSQPLGGTEAFF.

The J gene is TRBJ1-1, the V gene TRBV10-3; possibly TRBD1 for D (5 bases). V gave up 7 bases and J gave up 1 base, with 13 bases separating them. Germline lookup yields CDR1 ENHRY and CDR2 SYGVKD. This CDR3 is built from 14 residues. This chain's CDR3 is CAITQGGGNTEAFF. Written as DNA, the CDR3 is TGTGCCATCACTCAGGGAGGTGGGAACACTGAAGCTTTCTTT.

This clone is a singleton in its sample. The chain uses TRBV13 and TRBJ2-3; 12 nucleotides agree with TRBD2. V was pared by 3 bases and J by 3 bases, with 13 bases of the junction left unmatched. CDR1 is PRHDT and CDR2 is FYEKMQ in the germline V gene (reference sequence). The CDR3 loop spans 19 amino acids. As DNA, the CDR3 is TGTGCCAGCAGCTTCGAGTCCCCCCTAGCGGGGGGGCTTACAGATACGCAGTATTTT. It yields the protein CASSFESPLAGGLTDTQYF.

V gene TRBV6-1 combines with J gene TRBJ2-5; D perhaps matches TRBD2 (5 bases). Trimming left V 0 bases short and J 5 bases short, with 13 bases between. The length of the CDR3 is 15 residues. Per germline, CDR1 MNHNS and CDR2 SASEGT. CDR3 DNA: TGTGCCAGCAGTGAAGCGCTAGTAGCGTCGGAGACCCAGTACTTC. Encoded protein: CASSEALVASETQYF.